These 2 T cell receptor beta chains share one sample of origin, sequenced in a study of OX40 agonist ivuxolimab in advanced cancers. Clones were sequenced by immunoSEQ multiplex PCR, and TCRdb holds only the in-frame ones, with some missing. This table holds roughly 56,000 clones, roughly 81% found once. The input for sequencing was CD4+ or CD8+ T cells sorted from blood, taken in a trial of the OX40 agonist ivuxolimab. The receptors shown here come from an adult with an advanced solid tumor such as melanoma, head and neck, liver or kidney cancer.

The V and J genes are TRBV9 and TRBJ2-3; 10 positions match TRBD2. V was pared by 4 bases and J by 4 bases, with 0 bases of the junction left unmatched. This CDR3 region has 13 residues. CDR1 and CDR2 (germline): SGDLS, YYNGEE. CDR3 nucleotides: TGTGCCAGCAGCCTAGCGGGGGCAGATACGCAGTATTTT. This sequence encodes CASSLAGADTQYF.

CDR3 sequence (DNA): TGCGCCAGCAGCTTGGCTGGAACCTACGAGCAGTACTTC. Its translation: CASSLAGTYEQYF. V usage is TRBV5-1 and J usage is TRBJ2-7; D is unresolved. Between the trimmed V and J ends, which lost 0 bases and 2 bases, there was a span of 6 bases. There are 13 residues in the CDR3. CDR1 SGHRS and CDR2 YFSETQ come from the germline V gene.